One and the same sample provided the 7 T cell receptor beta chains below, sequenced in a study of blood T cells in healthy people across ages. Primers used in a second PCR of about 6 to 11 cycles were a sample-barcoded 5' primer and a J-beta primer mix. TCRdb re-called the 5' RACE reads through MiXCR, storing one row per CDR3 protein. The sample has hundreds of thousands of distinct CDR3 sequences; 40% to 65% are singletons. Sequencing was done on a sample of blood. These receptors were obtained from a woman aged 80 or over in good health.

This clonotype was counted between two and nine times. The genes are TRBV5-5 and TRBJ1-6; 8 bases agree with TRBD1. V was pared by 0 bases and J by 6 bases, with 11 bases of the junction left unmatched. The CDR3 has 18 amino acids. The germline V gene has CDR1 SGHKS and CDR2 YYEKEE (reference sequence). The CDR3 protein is CASSLAGGGTGGNSPLHF. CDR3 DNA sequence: TGTGCCAGCAGCTTGGCAGGGGGCGGCACAGGCGGTAATTCACCCCTCCACTTT.

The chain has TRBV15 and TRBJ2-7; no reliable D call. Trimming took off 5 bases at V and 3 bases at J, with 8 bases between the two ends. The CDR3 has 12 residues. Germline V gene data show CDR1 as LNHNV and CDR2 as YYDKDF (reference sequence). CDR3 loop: CATSSMGYEQYF. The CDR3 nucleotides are TGTGCCACCAGCTCCATGGGCTACGAGCAGTACTTC. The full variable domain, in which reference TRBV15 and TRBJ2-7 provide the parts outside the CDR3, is DAMVIQNPRYQVTQFGKPVTLSCSQTLNHNVMYWYQQKSSQAPKLLFHYYDKDFNNEADTPDNFQSRRPNTSFCFLDIRSPGLGDTAMYLCATSSMGYEQYFGPGTRLTVT.

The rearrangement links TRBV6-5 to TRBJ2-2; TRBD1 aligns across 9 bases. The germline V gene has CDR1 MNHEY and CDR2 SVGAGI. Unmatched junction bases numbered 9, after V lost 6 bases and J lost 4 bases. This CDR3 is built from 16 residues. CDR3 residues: CASRPTGTGTTGELFF. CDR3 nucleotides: TGTGCCAGCAGACCCACCGGGACAGGGACCACCGGGGAGCTGTTTTTT.

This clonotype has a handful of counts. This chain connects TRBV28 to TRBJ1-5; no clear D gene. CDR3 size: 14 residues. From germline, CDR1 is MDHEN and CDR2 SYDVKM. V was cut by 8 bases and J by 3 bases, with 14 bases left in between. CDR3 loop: CASPMRRSNQPQHF. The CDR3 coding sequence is TGTGCCAGCCCTATGCGGCGGTCCAATCAGCCCCAGCATTTT.

The DNA for the CDR3 is TGTGCCAGCAGCGTAGAGAATAGACCCTACGAGCAGTACTTC. It yields the protein CASSVENRPYEQYF. The gene calls are TRBV9 and TRBJ2-7; unclear D gene. The CDR3 is made up of 14 amino acids. Trimming removed 0 bases from V and 2 bases from J, with 9 bases in between. Germline V gene lookup returns CDR1 SGDLS and CDR2 YYNGEE. Based on the CDR3 plus reference TRBV9 and TRBJ2-7, the full variable domain is DSGVTQTPKHLITATGQRVTLRCSPRSGDLSVYWYQQSLDQGLQFLIQYYNGEERAKGNILERFSAQQFPDLHSELNLSSLELGDSALYFCASSVENRPYEQYFGPGTRLTVT.

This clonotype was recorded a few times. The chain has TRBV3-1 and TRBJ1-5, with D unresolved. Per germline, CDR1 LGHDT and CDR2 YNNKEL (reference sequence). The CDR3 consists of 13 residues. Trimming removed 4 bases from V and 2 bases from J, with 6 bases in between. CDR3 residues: CASSPVGNQPQHF. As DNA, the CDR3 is TGTGCCAGCAGCCCGGTCGGCAATCAGCCCCAGCATTTT.

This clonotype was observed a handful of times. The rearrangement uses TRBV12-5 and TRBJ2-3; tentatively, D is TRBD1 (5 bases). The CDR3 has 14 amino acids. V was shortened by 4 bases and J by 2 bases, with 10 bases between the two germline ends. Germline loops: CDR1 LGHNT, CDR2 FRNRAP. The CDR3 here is CASGWRQLTDTQYF. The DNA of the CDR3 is TGTGCTAGTGGTTGGAGACAGCTCACAGATACGCAGTATTTT.